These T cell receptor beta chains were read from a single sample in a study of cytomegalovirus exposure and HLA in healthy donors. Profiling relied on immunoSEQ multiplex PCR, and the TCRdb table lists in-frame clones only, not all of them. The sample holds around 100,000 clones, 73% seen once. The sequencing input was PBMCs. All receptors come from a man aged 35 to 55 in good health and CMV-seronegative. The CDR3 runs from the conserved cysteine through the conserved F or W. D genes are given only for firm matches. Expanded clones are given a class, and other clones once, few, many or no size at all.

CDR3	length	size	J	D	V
CASSKHRQGNTYEQYF	16	NA	TRBJ2-7	TRBD1	TRBV7-9
CASSGGPYNEQFF	13	NA	TRBJ2-1	NA	TRBV5-5
CASSSSAGALTDTQYF	16	NA	TRBJ2-3	TRBD2	TRBV7-2
CASSPDRGRPQGTEAFF	17	NA	TRBJ1-1	TRBD1	TRBV18
CASSQVLTQGALDSPLHF	18	few	TRBJ1-6	TRBD1	TRBV4-3
CASSGTEEYEQYF	13	NA	TRBJ2-7	TRBD1	TRBV5-4
CASSLFGSNSPLHF	14	once	TRBJ1-6	NA	TRBV28
CASSLYSAKNIQYF	14	NA	TRBJ2-4	NA	TRBV13
CASSQGPGTGNNEQFF	16	NA	TRBJ2-1	TRBD1	TRBV4-1
CAISGYREDQPQHF	14	NA	TRBJ1-5	NA	TRBV10-3
CASNAGGAVGYTF	13	NA	TRBJ1-2	TRBD1	TRBV28
CASSLAEGMKTQYF	14	NA	TRBJ2-5	NA	TRBV7-9
CASRPQGGGEKLFF	14	NA	TRBJ1-4	TRBD1	TRBV6-6
CASSQDAGYGYTF	13	NA	TRBJ1-2	NA	TRBV4-1
CASSYSIREPRVQYF	15	NA	TRBJ2-7	NA	TRBV6-5